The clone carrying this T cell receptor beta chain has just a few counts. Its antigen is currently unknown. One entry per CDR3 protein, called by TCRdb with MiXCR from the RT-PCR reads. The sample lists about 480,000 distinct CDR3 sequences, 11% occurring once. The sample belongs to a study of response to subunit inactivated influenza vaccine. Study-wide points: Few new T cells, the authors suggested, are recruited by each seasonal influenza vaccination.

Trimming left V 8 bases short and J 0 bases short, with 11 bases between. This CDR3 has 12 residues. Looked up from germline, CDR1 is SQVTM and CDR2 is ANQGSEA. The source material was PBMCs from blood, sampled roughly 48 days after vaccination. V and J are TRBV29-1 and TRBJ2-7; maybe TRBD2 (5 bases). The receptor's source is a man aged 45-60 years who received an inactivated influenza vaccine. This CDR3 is CSSLTSSYEQYF. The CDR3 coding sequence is TGCAGCTCGCTCACTAGCTCCTACGAGCAGTACTTC.